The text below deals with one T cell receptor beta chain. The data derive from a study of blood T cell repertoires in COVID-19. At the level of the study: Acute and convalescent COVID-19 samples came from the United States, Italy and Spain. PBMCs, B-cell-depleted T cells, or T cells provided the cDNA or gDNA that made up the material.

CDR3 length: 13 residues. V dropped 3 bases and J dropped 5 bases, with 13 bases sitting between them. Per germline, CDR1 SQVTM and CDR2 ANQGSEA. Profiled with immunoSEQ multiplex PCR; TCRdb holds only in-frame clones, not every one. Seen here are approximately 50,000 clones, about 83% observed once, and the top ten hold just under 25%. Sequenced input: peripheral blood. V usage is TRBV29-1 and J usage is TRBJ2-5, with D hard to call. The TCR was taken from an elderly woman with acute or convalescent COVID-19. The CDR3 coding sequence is TGCAGCGTTGATGTACAGTCCTTGGAGACCCAGTACTTC. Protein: CSVDVQSLETQYF.